The 26 T cell receptor beta chains presented below share a single source sample, sequenced in a study of blood T cell repertoires in COVID-19. Sequencing used immunoSEQ multiplex PCR; TCRdb keeps in-frame clones, though not all of them. The sample consists of a few hundred thousand clones, roughly 90% of them appearing once. Sequencing was performed on peripheral blood. These receptors were collected from a woman in her twenties or thirties with COVID-19, enrolled during active disease.

The chain couples TRBV3-1 (or the pseudogene TRBV3-2) to TRBJ2-7, with 8 bases fitting TRBD1. The CDR3 is made up of 15 amino acids. Germline V gene lookup returns CDR1 LGHDT and CDR2 YNNKEL (reference sequence). Trimming cost V 6 bases and J 0 bases; bases outside gene matches: 7. The CDR3 here is CASSSGTGYSYEQYF. The CDR3 DNA follows: TGTGCCAGCAGTTCCGGGACAGGTTACTCCTACGAGCAGTACTTC.

The chain carries TRBV6-5 and TRBJ2-7, with TRBD1 as a possible D gene (7 bases). CDR1 is MNHEY and CDR2 is SVGAGI in the germline V gene. The CDR3 runs 15 residues. Trimming took 0 bases from V and 6 from J, leaving 15 bases between them. CDR3 nucleotides: TGTGCCAGCAGTTACTCGATAGGAGGGGGCTCCGAGCAGTACTTC. It is translated as CASSYSIGGGSEQYF.

J is TRBJ2-1 and V is TRBV5-1, with TRBD2 matching over 9 bases. Trimming removed 4 bases from V and 10 bases from J; junction bases left unmatched: 12. CDR3 length: 15 residues. The germline V gene has CDR1 SGHRS and CDR2 YFSETQ. The CDR3 spells CASSLPTSGNEEQFF. CDR3 bases: TGCGCCAGCAGCCTCCCGACTAGCGGAAACGAGGAGCAGTTCTTC.

The J gene is TRBJ2-2, the V gene TRBV4-3, with 9 bases fitting TRBD2. This CDR3 has 16 residues. Germline V CDR1 and CDR2: LGHNA, YSLEER. Unmatched junction bases numbered 2, after V lost 1 base and J lost 2 bases. CDR3: CASSQVAGANTGELFF. In DNA, the CDR3 is TGCGCCAGCAGCCAAGTAGCGGGGGCAAACACCGGGGAGCTGTTTTTT.

V is TRBV9 and J is TRBJ2-1; possible D gene TRBD2, 5 bases. V was trimmed by 4 bases and J by 4 bases, leaving 15 bases between them. CDR3 length equals 15 residues. Germline V gene lookup returns CDR1 SGDLS and CDR2 YYNGEE. CDR3 in DNA: TGTGCCAGCAGCCCGACTACCCGACCGTACAATGAGCAGTTCTTC. Amino acids: CASSPTTRPYNEQFF.

V and J are TRBV18 and TRBJ1-2; 7 positions match TRBD1. Germline CDR1 and CDR2: KGHSH and LQKENI. CDR3 length: 17 amino acids. The V and J ends lost 3 bases and 2 bases, in that order; junction bases with no gene match: 12. The CDR3 DNA sequence: TGTGCCAGCTCACCGGACGGTAGGGACAGACAAAACTATGGCTACACCTTC. As protein: CASSPDGRDRQNYGYTF. Full variable domain (remainder filled in from reference TRBV18 and TRBJ1-2): NAGVMQNPRHLVRRRGQEARLRCSPMKGHSHVYWYRQLPEEGLKFMVYLQKENIIDESGMPKERFSAEFPKEGPSILRIQQVVRGDSAAYFCASSPDGRDRQNYGYTFGSGTRLTVV.

The J gene is TRBJ1-5, the V gene TRBV28; 8 bases are a match to TRBD1. The CDR3 is made up of 15 amino acids. Germline assignment: CDR1 MDHEN and CDR2 SYDVKM. V lost 5 bases to trimming and J lost 4 bases; unmatched junction nucleotides: 7. CDR3 sequence (DNA): TGTGCCAGCAGTCTAACAGGGGGGTCAAATCAGCCCCAGCATTTT. Translating gives CASSLTGGSNQPQHF. Looking up the rest from reference TRBV28 and TRBJ1-5 gives the full variable domain: DVKVTQSSRYLVKRTGEKVFLECVQDMDHENMFWYRQDPGLGLRLIYFSYDVKMKEKGDIPEGYSVSREKKERFSLILESASTNQTSMYLCASSLTGGSNQPQHFGDGTRLSIL.

The chain is built from TRBV6-6 and TRBJ2-5, with a tentative D call TRBD2 (7 bases). This CDR3 is built from 16 residues. CDR1 and CDR2 from the germline V gene are MNHNY and SVGAGI (reference sequence). The V and J ends lost 2 bases and 5 bases respectively, with 18 bases between them. The CDR3 spells CASSYGGGAQVETQYF. For the CDR3, the DNA is TGTGCCAGCAGTTACGGAGGGGGGGCGCAGGTGGAGACCCAGTACTTC.

The chain joins TRBV13 to TRBJ2-3, with D tentatively TRBD2 (7 bases). CDR1 and CDR2 (germline): PRHDT, FYEKMQ (reference sequence). V gave up 1 base and J gave up 4 bases, with 21 bases separating them. There are 18 residues in the CDR3. CDR3 region: CASSLDPAGRGMADTQYF. CDR3 DNA: TGTGCCAGCAGCTTAGATCCAGCGGGGAGGGGGATGGCAGATACGCAGTATTTT.

The chain links TRBV11-2 to TRBJ1-2; D might be TRBD1 (5 bases). Trimming removed 8 bases at V and 3 bases at J, with 10 bases between. From germline, CDR1 is SGHAT and CDR2 FQNNGV. CDR3 size: 12 residues. CDR3 loop: CASGRGDYGYTF. The CDR3 DNA sequence: TGTGCCAGCGGCCGGGGGGACTATGGCTACACCTTC.

V and J are TRBV7-2 and TRBJ2-5; D may be TRBD1 (6 bases). V was pared by 5 bases and J by 0 bases, with 16 bases between. CDR1 and CDR2 (germline): SGHTA, FQGNSA. The CDR3 consists of 16 residues. The chain's CDR3 is CASSLTGRRNQETQYF. DNA for the CDR3: TGTGCCAGCAGCCTCACAGGGAGAAGGAACCAAGAGACCCAGTACTTC.

The rearrangement joins TRBV2 to TRBJ1-1; 10 bases are a match to TRBD1. The CDR3 length is 17 residues. Looked up from germline, CDR1 is SNHLY and CDR2 is FYNNEI. The trim removed 1 base at V and 1 base at J, leaving 6 bases unmatched. CDR3 nucleotide sequence: TGTGCCAGCAGTGAAGGACAGGGGGCGGTCTGGAACACTGAAGCTTTCTTT. It yields the protein CASSEGQGAVWNTEAFF.

The CDR3 protein is CASSFRGSNTGELFF. DNA for the CDR3: TGTGCCAGCAGCTTCAGGGGCAGTAACACCGGGGAGCTGTTTTTT. This chain uses TRBV11-2 with TRBJ2-2; D perhaps matches TRBD1 (6 bases). V was cut by 3 bases and J by 2 bases, with 10 bases left in between. CDR1 is SGHAT, CDR2 FQNNGV, per germline. This CDR3 is built from 15 residues.

The genes are TRBV7-8 and TRBJ2-7, with a tentative D call TRBD2 (6 bases). V lost 1 base and J lost 2, with 18 bases in between. The CDR3 totals 17 residues. The V gene's germline CDR1 is SGHVS and CDR2 FQNEAQ. The CDR3 coding sequence is TGTGCCAGCAGCTTAGTATCGGTACGGGGGTCTCCCTACGAGCAGTACTTC. Translated: CASSLVSVRGSPYEQYF.

This clone came up a few times. At one end, the junction sequence differs from germline, possibly due to a read error. The chain has TRBV7-7 and TRBJ2-2; 10 positions match TRBD1. This CDR3 spans 16 amino acids. Germline-derived CDR1 and CDR2 are SSHAT and FNYEAQ (reference sequence). CDR3 sequence (DNA): TGTGCTAGCAGCCACTCCCCGGGACAGGGGACCGGGGAGCTGTTTTTT. It codes for CASSHSPGQGTGELFF.

This clone was observed once. The rearrangement uses TRBV11-2 and TRBJ2-5, with D possibly TRBD1 on 5 matching bases. V dropped 1 base and J dropped 4 bases, with 10 bases sitting between them. Germline CDR1 reads SGHAT; CDR2 reads FQNNGV. This CDR3 is built from 14 residues. CDR3 nucleotides: TGTGCCAGCAGCTTAGTAGGAAGGGGAGAGACCCAGTACTTC. Translating it yields CASSLVGRGETQYF.

The chain uses TRBV5-1 and TRBJ2-2; possible D gene TRBD1, 6 bases. The V gene's germline CDR1 is SGHRS and CDR2 YFSETQ. V was shortened by 4 bases and J by 2 bases, with 18 bases between the two germline ends. The CDR3 runs 17 residues. The CDR3 region is CASSGLTGTTNTGELFF. The CDR3 nucleotides read TGCGCCAGCAGCGGCCTAACCGGGACAACAAACACCGGGGAGCTGTTTTTT. Variable domain in full (rest from reference TRBV5-1 and TRBJ2-2): KAGVTQTPRYLIKTRGQQVTLSCSPISGHRSVSWYQQTPGQGLQFLFEYFSETQRNKGNFPGRFSGRQFSNSRSEMNVSTLELGDSALYLCASSGLTGTTNTGELFFGEGSRLTVL.

The chain carries TRBV6-4 and TRBJ1-2, with D uncertain. V was cut by 6 bases and J by 0 bases, with 8 bases left in between. The germline V gene has CDR1 MRHNA and CDR2 SNTAGT. The CDR3 extends over 13 amino acids. The CDR3 loop is CASSPLPNYGYTF. The CDR3 DNA sequence: TGTGCCAGCAGCCCCCTCCCTAACTATGGCTACACCTTC.

This chain joins TRBV10-3 and TRBJ2-7, with 8 bases fitting TRBD1. Germline V gene sequence: CDR1 ENHRY, CDR2 SYGVKD. The CDR3 is 14 residues long. The trim removed 3 bases at V and 2 bases at J, leaving 3 bases unmatched. Written as DNA, the CDR3 is TGTGCCATCAGTGACCGGGACAGGACCTACGAGCAGTACTTC. Amino acids: CAISDRDRTYEQYF.

This chain uses TRBV6-5 with TRBJ2-7, with TRBD1 matching over 10 bases. Unmatched junction bases numbered 10, after V lost 6 bases and J lost 5 bases. The germline CDR1 and CDR2 sequences are MNHEY and SVGAGI. CDR3 length equals 15 residues. CDR3 DNA sequence: TGTGCCAGCAGCGCAATCATGGGGACAGGGGACGAGCAGTACTTC. This gives the protein CASSAIMGTGDEQYF.

The J gene is TRBJ1-1, the V gene TRBV6-5; D ambiguous. The V gene lost 0 bases and the J gene lost 1 base, with 9 bases spanning the gap. The CDR3 sequence is 15 residues long. Per germline, CDR1 MNHEY and CDR2 SVGAGI. The CDR3 nucleotides are TGTGCCAGCAGTTACTCGACTCAGAAGAACACTGAAGCTTTCTTT. Translated: CASSYSTQKNTEAFF.

The chain carries TRBV29-1 and TRBJ1-2; 9 positions match TRBD1. Germline loops: CDR1 SQVTM, CDR2 ANQGSEA. The V gene end was trimmed by 1 base and the J gene end by 4 bases; junction bases not matched to a gene: 10. The CDR3 length is 16 residues. CDR3 protein: CSVEGGTGPGAYGYTF. The CDR3 DNA sequence: TGCAGCGTTGAAGGGGGGACAGGGCCGGGCGCCTATGGCTACACCTTC.

The rearrangement links TRBV6-1 to TRBJ2-7; no reliable D call. The germline gives CDR1 MNHNS, CDR2 SASEGT. There are 18 residues in the CDR3. The V and J ends lost 1 base and 3 bases respectively, with 22 bases between them. The CDR3 spells CASSEGFSGQDIFYEQYV. CDR3 nucleotides: TGTGCCAGCAGTGAAGGGTTCTCTGGGCAGGATATATTCTACGAGCAGTACGTC.

The CDR3 sequence: CASSPTRLAGGWNEQFF. In nucleotides, the CDR3 is TGTGCCAGCAGTCCCACCCGCCTAGCGGGAGGCTGGAATGAGCAGTTCTTC. The chain joins TRBV28 to TRBJ2-1; 11 bases map to TRBD2. Losses at the gene ends were 5 bases for V and 7 bases for J; bases not matched to a gene: 13. Germline V gives CDR1 MDHEN, CDR2 SYDVKM. The CDR3 covers 17 residues.

The chain is built from TRBV4-3 and TRBJ2-2; D uncertain. There are 17 residues in the CDR3. The germline V and J ends were trimmed by 3 bases and 7 bases, with 21 bases remaining between them. CDR1 is LGHNA, CDR2 YSLEER, per germline. Here the CDR3 DNA reads TGCGCCAGCAGCCAGAGCCCTCCCCCCTCGGTCGACGGGGAGCTGTTTTTT. Protein product: CASSQSPPPSVDGELFF.

This clone appeared a few times. V usage is TRBV5-5 and J usage is TRBJ2-7, with 7 bases aligning to TRBD2. Germline trimming cut 2 bases from V and 5 bases from J; bases unmatched to any gene: 7. The germline V gene encodes CDR1 SGHKS and CDR2 YYEKEE (reference sequence). This CDR3 is built from 14 residues. CDR3 loop: CASSFKRGGHEQYF. CDR3 nucleotides: TGTGCCAGCAGCTTCAAGCGGGGTGGGCACGAGCAGTACTTC.